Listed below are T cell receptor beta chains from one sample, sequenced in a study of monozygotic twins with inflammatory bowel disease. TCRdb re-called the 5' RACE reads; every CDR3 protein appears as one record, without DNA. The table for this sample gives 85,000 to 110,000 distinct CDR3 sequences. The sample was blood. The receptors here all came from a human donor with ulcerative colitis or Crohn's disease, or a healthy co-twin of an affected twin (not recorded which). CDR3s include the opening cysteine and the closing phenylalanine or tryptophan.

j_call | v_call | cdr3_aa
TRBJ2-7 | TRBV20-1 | CSAGGGGSYEQYF
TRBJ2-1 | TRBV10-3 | CAILKAGVNEQFF
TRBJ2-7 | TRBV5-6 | CASSWLAPSGRYVEQYF
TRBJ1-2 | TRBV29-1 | CSVGQGDLGGYTF
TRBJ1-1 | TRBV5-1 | CASSLARQATEAFF
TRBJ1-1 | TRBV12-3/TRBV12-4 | CASRRSGPEAFF
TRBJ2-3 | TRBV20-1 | CSARRGFPDTQYF
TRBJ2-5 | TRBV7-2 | CASSSASETQYF
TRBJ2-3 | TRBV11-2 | CASSPRLSPFTDTQYF
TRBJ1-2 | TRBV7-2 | CASSQRQGYVHGYTF
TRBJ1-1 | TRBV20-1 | CSAWDYTEAFF
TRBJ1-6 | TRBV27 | CASRGTLDRSPLHF
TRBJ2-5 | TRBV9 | CASSVGEAYQETQYF
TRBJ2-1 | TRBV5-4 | CASSHPRKDEQFF
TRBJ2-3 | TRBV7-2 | CASSLEAGGLTDTQYF
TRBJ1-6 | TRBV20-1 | CSATTSYNSPLHF
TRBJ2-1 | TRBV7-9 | CASKGLANEQFF
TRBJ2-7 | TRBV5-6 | CASSFHTLGAHEQYF
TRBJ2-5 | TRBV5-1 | CASSLTETQYF
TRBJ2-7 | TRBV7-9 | CASSFEGEQYF
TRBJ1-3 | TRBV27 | CASSPGGSGNTIYF
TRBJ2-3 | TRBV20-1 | CSASAAGGTSTDTQYF
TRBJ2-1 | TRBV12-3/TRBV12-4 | CASNPSVAGGIYNEQFF
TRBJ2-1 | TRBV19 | CASSGGRGSSYNEQFF
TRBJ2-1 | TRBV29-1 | CSVDGVWSGSYNEQFF
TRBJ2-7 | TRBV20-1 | CSARVPGSYEQYF
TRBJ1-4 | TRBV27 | CASRRDGSPNEKLFF
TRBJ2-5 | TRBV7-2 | CASSPPGLAGGGETQYF
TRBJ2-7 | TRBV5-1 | CASSLLAGGYEQYF
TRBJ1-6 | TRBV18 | CASSPRQAGGEYSPLHF
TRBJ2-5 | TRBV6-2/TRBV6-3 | CASRKRLAGEGETQYF
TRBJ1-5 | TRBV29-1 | CSVIQGNNQPQHF
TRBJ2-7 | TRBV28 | CASSSTPREVYEQYF
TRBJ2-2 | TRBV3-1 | CASSPRQTLRGLFF
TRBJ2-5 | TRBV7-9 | CASSPVVGRGRNNIQETQYF
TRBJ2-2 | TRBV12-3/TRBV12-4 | CASRPTSQWRTGELFF
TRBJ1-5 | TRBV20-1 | CSASPFSGGSNQPQHF
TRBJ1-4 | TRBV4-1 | CASSQVSGSGGNEKLFF
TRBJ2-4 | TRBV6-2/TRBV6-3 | CASSYGRGRSIQYF
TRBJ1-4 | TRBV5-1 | CASSIDHLTVAKLFF
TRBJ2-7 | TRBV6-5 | CASSYSIAGGLGAYEQYF
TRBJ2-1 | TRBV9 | CASSGAGERGYNEQFF
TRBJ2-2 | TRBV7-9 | CASSYTTSGWAGELFF
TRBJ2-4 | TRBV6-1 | CASNGQGAGKNIQYF
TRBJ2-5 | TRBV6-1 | CASSEGSSITNQYF
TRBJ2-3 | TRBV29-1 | CSVEPLETSTDTQYF
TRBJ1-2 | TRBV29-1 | CSVERGYGYTF
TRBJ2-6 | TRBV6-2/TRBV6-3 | CASSRTQGPPTF
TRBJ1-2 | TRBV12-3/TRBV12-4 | CASSLRGPGNGYTF
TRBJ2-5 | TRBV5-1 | CASSPPSETQYF
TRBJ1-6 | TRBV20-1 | CSARTDRYNSPLHF
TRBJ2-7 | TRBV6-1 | CASSSFVAGGTYEQYF
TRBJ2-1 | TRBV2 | CASRKPGLAVHNNEQFF
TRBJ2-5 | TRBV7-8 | CASSLVMAQETQYF